The 23 T cell receptor beta chains below were found in one sample sequenced in a study of T-cell memory formation after mild COVID-19 (dated by TCRdb to the early 2020s). The library was made by 5' RACE. The reads were generated on an Illumina NovaSeq 6000. TCRdb reprocessing: public reads trimmed at Q25 with fastp, clones called with MiXCR, in-frame beta chains kept. Every entry covers one CDR3 protein and lists the most common genes and DNA from its rows. The sample table shows a few hundred thousand distinct CDR3 sequences, and 15% to 20% are seen once. Approximately 20% of the sample lies in the top ten. The sequenced material came from PBMCs or a T cell subset sorted from them (not recorded which). Receptors were obtained from a man younger than 35 who had mild COVID-19 (a few samples of this study predate the infection). The sample titles of this study are shuffled in the database, so cell type and time point are left out; the donor was told from shared clones.

The CDR3 nucleotides are TGTGCCAGCAGTTACTCGGGAATCCAAGAGACCCAGTACTTC. This encodes CASSYSGIQETQYF. V and J are TRBV6-5 and TRBJ2-5; D remains unclear. The V gene lost 0 bases and the J gene lost 1 base, with 6 bases spanning the gap. The CDR3 length is 14 residues. Germline V gene sequence: CDR1 MNHEY, CDR2 SVGAGI.

This clonotype was observed a handful of times. This chain connects TRBV5-1 to TRBJ1-1; D is ambiguous. V was pared by 0 bases and J by 5 bases, with 11 bases between. From germline, CDR1 is SGHRS and CDR2 YFSETQ. The CDR3 runs 14 residues. The CDR3 region has the DNA TGCGCCAGCAGCTTGGCCGAAGTTCGGACTGAAGCTTTCTTT. Encoded protein: CASSLAEVRTEAFF.

The rearrangement uses TRBV27 and TRBJ2-7, with D possibly matching TRBD1 (5 bases). V lost 2 bases, J lost 3 bases, and 11 bases lay in between. This CDR3 is 14 amino acids long. Germline CDR1 reads MNHEY; CDR2 reads SMNVEV (reference sequence). In DNA form, the CDR3 reads TGTGCCAGCAGTTTAGTAGGGGCCGGCTACGAGCAGTACTTC. Translated, it gives CASSLVGAGYEQYF.

This clonotype was counted ten times or more. This rearrangement joins TRBV29-1 to TRBJ2-5; 7 nucleotides agree with TRBD2. Per the germline V gene, CDR1 is SQVTM and CDR2 is ANQGSEA. V was clipped by 4 bases and J by 4 bases; unmatched bases: 12. The CDR3 sequence is 15 residues long. CDR3 nucleotides: TGCAGCGTTGCTTTTTGGGGAGGGACCGGAGAGACCCAGTACTTC. It codes for CSVAFWGGTGETQYF.

This clonotype was seen a handful of times. V and J are TRBV20-1 and TRBJ1-5; perhaps TRBD1 as D (6 bases). This CDR3 is built from 13 residues. CDR1 is DFQATT and CDR2 is SNEGSKA in the germline V gene (reference sequence). Trimming pared 5 bases from V and 4 bases from J, leaving 12 bases between. For the CDR3, the DNA is TGCAGTGCTCCGCGACAGGAAAATCAGCCCCAGCATTTT. This codes for CSAPRQENQPQHF.

The chain recombines TRBV28 with TRBJ1-1; possibly TRBD1 for D (6 bases). V lost 3 bases to trimming and J lost 7 bases, with 9 bases between them. Germline CDR1 reads MDHEN; CDR2 reads SYDVKM. The length of the CDR3 is 12 residues. CDR3 DNA: TGTGCCAGCAGTTTTCAGGGGATTGAAGCTTTCTTT. Amino acids: CASSFQGIEAFF.

This clonotype has more than one count but fewer than ten. The chain recombines TRBV6-2 or TRBV6-3 with TRBJ2-7, with D possibly being TRBD1 (6 bases). V lost 4 bases, J lost 0 bases, and 10 bases lay in between. Per germline, CDR1 MNHEY and CDR2 SVGEGT. CDR3 length: 14 residues. The CDR3 loop is CASSFDRNSYEQYF. As DNA, the CDR3 is TGTGCCAGCAGTTTCGACAGGAACTCCTACGAGCAGTACTTC.

This chain joins TRBV24-1 and TRBJ1-1; a possible D gene is TRBD1 (6 bases). There are 14 residues in the CDR3. With 4 bases removed from V and 3 bases from J, the gap between germline ends came to 11 bases. CDR1 and CDR2 (germline): KGHDR, SFDVKD. The CDR3 is CATSEAGEDTEAFF. The CDR3 bases are TGTGCCACCAGTGAGGCAGGGGAGGACACTGAAGCTTTCTTT.

The chain joins TRBV5-1 to TRBJ2-1, with TRBD1 matching 10 bases. The CDR3 extends over 16 amino acids. The V segment lost 4 bases and the J segment 2 bases; nucleotides outside the gene matches: 6. Germline CDR1 is SGHRS and CDR2 is YFSETQ. The CDR3 nucleotides read TGCGCCAGCAGCCTAGGGGGGACAGGGGCCTACAATGAGCAGTTCTTC. Its protein product is CASSLGGTGAYNEQFF.

V and J are TRBV6-5 and TRBJ1-2; TRBD1 is a possible D gene (5 bases). Germline V CDR1 and CDR2: MNHEY, SVGAGI. V lost 5 bases and J lost 4, with 11 bases in between. The CDR3 sequence is 13 residues long. CDR3 in amino acids: CASSLQEFYGYTF. CDR3 nucleotide sequence: TGTGCCAGCAGTCTACAGGAATTCTATGGCTACACCTTC.

The rearrangement uses TRBV7-9 and TRBJ1-2, with no clear D. Germline CDR1 reads SEHNR; CDR2 reads FQNEAQ (reference sequence). The V end lost 5 bases, the J end lost 8 bases, and 12 bases lay between the germline ends. This CDR3 has 12 amino acids. In DNA, the CDR3 is TGTGCCAGCAGCACGCTGGACGGGGGCTACACCTTC. Amino acid sequence: CASSTLDGGYTF.

This clonotype was picked up a small number of times. The chain recombines TRBV13 with TRBJ2-3; D not resolved. CDR1 is PRHDT, CDR2 FYEKMQ, per germline (reference sequence). Trimming pared 7 bases from V and 3 bases from J, leaving 14 bases between. CDR3 length equals 14 residues. The CDR3 DNA reads as TGTGCCAGCACCGGGCCTTTGCAAACAGATACGCAGTATTTT. Protein sequence: CASTGPLQTDTQYF.

This clonotype was recorded a few times. The CDR3 nucleotides read TGTGCCAGCAGCAGGGGACAGGGGAAATCCGGGGAGCTGTTTTTT. Amino acid sequence: CASSRGQGKSGELFF. This rearrangement joins TRBV7-3 to TRBJ2-2, with 10 positions matching TRBD1. The germline V gene has CDR1 SGHTA and CDR2 FQGTGA. After removal of 5 bases from V and 6 bases from J, the junction contained 6 bases not matched to a gene. The CDR3 contains 15 residues.

This clonotype was detected only a few times. The chain recombines TRBV6-6 with TRBJ2-3; D remains ambiguous. The CDR3 is 13 amino acids. In germline, CDR1 is MNHNY, CDR2 SVGAGI (reference sequence). V was clipped by 2 bases and J by 2 bases, with 5 bases between them. CDR3: CASSYRSTDTQYF. The CDR3 region has the DNA TGTGCCAGCAGTTACAGGTCCACAGATACGCAGTATTTT.

The chain uses TRBV7-2 and TRBJ2-3; D is unclear. This CDR3 spans 12 amino acids. V lost 2 bases to trimming and J lost 5 bases, with 5 bases between them. CDR1 and CDR2 (germline): SGHTA, FQGNSA. The CDR3 DNA is TGTGCCAGCAGCTTAATGGGAGATACGCAGTATTTT. Protein sequence: CASSLMGDTQYF.

This clonotype was seen ten or more times. The chain joins TRBV12-3 or TRBV12-4 to TRBJ2-5, with D possibly TRBD2 on 7 matching bases. This CDR3 spans 14 amino acids. Trimming pared 7 bases from V and 1 base from J, leaving 13 bases between. The CDR3 DNA reads TGTGCCAGCACTTTCGGGGGGCCCCAAGAGACCCAGTACTTC. As protein: CASTFGGPQETQYF.

This chain links TRBV4-1 with TRBJ2-2; 7 positions match TRBD1. Unmatched junction bases numbered 1, after V lost 1 base and J lost 8 bases. The length of the CDR3 is 13 residues. CDR1 MGHRA and CDR2 YSYEKL come from the germline V gene. CDR3 loop: CASSQGGQGELFF. DNA of the CDR3: TGCGCCAGCAGCCAAGGGGGACAGGGGGAGCTGTTTTTT.

The chain combines TRBV4-1 with TRBJ2-1; TRBD2 matches at 7 bases. Trimming took 3 bases from V and 7 from J; bases not matched to a gene: 15. CDR1 MGHRA and CDR2 YSYEKL come from the germline V gene. The CDR3 covers 17 residues. The CDR3 coding sequence is TGCGCCAGCAGCCACCCGGGGACTACCCTCTATGGGAATGAGCAGTTCTTC. Translation gives CASSHPGTTLYGNEQFF.

This clonotype was observed a handful of times. V gene TRBV2 combines with J gene TRBJ2-2; D is unclear. Germline CDR1 is SNHLY and CDR2 is FYNNEI. This CDR3 spans 13 amino acids. V lost 3 bases to trimming and J lost 9 bases, with 11 bases between them. CDR3 coding DNA: TGTGCCAGCAGTGAGGTTGTTGGTTGGGAGCTGTTTTTT. This gives the protein CASSEVVGWELFF.

This chain connects TRBV9 to TRBJ2-1; TRBD2 agrees at 10 bases. Germline V gene sequence: CDR1 SGDLS, CDR2 YYNGEE. With V trimmed by 3 bases and J by 7 bases, 7 bases remained unmatched. The length of the CDR3 is 15 residues. The CDR3 loop reads CASSATSGAGNEQFF. The CDR3 bases are TGTGCCAGCAGCGCAACTAGCGGGGCTGGAAATGAGCAGTTCTTC.

The rearrangement links TRBV4-1 to TRBJ2-5; 7 bases are a match to TRBD1. The CDR3 runs to 16 residues. J gave up 2 bases and V 2 bases, and 8 bases lay outside the gene matches. From germline, CDR1 is MGHRA and CDR2 YSYEKL. The CDR3 loop is CASSQPDRARQETQYF. CDR3 nucleotide sequence: TGCGCCAGCAGCCAACCAGACAGGGCAAGACAAGAGACCCAGTACTTC.

This chain links TRBV5-1 with TRBJ2-7; D is unresolved. V lost 1 base to trimming and J lost 7 bases, with 21 bases between them. The CDR3 runs to 16 residues. CDR1 and CDR2 (germline): SGHRS, YFSETQ. CDR3 nucleotide sequence: TGCGCCAGCAGCTTGTTTGGGTCAGCCCAGCTCGATGAGCAGTACTTC. It encodes CASSLFGSAQLDEQYF.

This clonotype was counted a single time. This sequence joins TRBV5-5 and TRBJ1-4; D not certain. Per the germline V gene, CDR1 is SGHKS and CDR2 is YYEKEE (reference sequence). CDR3 length: 14 residues. V gave up 2 bases and J gave up 13 bases, with 18 bases separating them. CDR3 loop: CASSLEVSGMALFF. The DNA for the CDR3 is TGTGCCAGCAGCTTAGAAGTTTCGGGGATGGCACTGTTTTTT.